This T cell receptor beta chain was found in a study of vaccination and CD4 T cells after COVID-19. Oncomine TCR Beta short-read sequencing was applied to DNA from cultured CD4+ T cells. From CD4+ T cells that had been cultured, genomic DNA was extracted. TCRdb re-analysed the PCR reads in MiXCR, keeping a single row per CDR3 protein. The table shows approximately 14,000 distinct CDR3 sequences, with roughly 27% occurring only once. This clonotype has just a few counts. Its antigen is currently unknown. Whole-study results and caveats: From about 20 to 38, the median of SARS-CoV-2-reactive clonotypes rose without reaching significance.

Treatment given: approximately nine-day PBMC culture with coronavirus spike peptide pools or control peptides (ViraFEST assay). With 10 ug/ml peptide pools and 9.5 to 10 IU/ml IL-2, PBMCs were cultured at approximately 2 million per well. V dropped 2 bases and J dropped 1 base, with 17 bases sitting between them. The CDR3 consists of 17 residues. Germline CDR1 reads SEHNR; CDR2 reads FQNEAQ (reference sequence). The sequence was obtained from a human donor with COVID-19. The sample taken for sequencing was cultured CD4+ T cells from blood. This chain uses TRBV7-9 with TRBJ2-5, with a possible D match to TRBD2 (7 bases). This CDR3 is CASSLFGGGLPQETQYF. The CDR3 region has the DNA TGTGCCAGCAGCTTATTTGGAGGGGGACTACCCCAAGAGACCCAGTACTTC.